The clone carrying this T cell receptor (beta chain) has more than one count but fewer than ten. Its antigen is undetermined. This sample is drawn from a study of cytomegalovirus exposure and HLA in healthy donors. Study-wide points: In a later analysis, at a false discovery rate of 0.05, 16,951 TCR beta sequences matched HLA alleles.

This PCR relied on a set of 60 Vbeta primers and 13 Jbeta primers. Sequencing was performed with immunoSEQ multiplex PCR; in TCRdb, only in-frame clones are kept and a portion is missing. Among 130,000 to 150,000 clones listed, approximately 81% were seen once. V was clipped by 7 bases and J by 4 bases, with 17 bases between them. The length of the CDR3 is 14 residues. Germline-derived CDR1 and CDR2 are SQVTM and ANQGSEA. This chain uses TRBV29-1 with TRBJ1-5; D possibly corresponds to TRBD1 (6 bases). The material sequenced was PBMCs. The receptor comes from a boy aged 2 to 9 in good health and CMV-seronegative. The CDR3 is CSAHTGNVNQPQHF. The DNA for the CDR3 is TGCAGCGCACATACAGGGAATGTTAATCAGCCCCAGCATTTT.